This T cell receptor beta chain was profiled in a study of OX40 agonist ivuxolimab in advanced cancers. A note on the overall study: Ivuxolimab was an agonistic, fully human IgG2 monoclonal antibody directed against OX40 (CD134), a costimulatory receptor. Intravenous ivuxolimab was administered to patients every 2 weeks at six dose levels: 0.01, 0.1, 0.3, 1.5, 3 and 10 mg/kg. Of the roughly 53 patients in dose escalation, 19 had hepatocellular carcinoma, roughly 15 had melanoma, 9 had renal cell carcinoma and 9 had head and neck cancer. The dose-escalation cohort was roughly 83% male with a mean age of about 60 years, ranging from 23 to 79. Patients were allowed to have had prior anti-PD-1, anti-PD-L1 or anti-CTLA-4 therapy, and approximately 43% of the dose-escalation patients had previously received checkpoint inhibitors. Partial responses occurred in three dose-escalation patients, of whom one had hepatocellular carcinoma and two had cutaneous melanoma. The purpose of peripheral TCRbeta sequencing was to test whether ivuxolimab changed TCR sequence diversity and led to clonal T-cell expansion. The monotherapy dose-escalation portion (N ≈ 50 patients) of the phase I ivuxolimab trial is reported in the paper. General findings and caveats noted by the study authors: At doses from 0.1 to 3.0 mg/kg, clonal expansion was seen in both CD4+ and CD8+ blood T cells between baseline and week 6. In the 0.1-3.0 mg/kg groups, partial responders were among the patients with the lowest normalized peripheral clonal expansion, particularly in CD8+ T cells. After ivuxolimab, more expanded clones were found on average in CD8+ T cells than in CD4+ T cells. The antigen specificity of the clonally expanded peripheral T cells was not determined. Low levels of normalized T-cell clonal expansion were also seen in some patients who did not respond.

From the cysteine up to the phenylalanine, the CDR3 has a length of 13 residues. Only the CDR3 portion is preserved as DNA: 39 bases, with reading frame beginning at the first base. CDR1 and CDR2 (KGHSH, LQKENI) derive from the germline V gene. V is cut by 8 bases and J by 0 bases, and the space between the germline ends is 11 bases. The trial excluded patients who had a history of autoimmune disease or who were on systemic immunosuppression. Peripheral blood for TCR sequencing was collected from all dose cohorts at baseline, on cycle 4 day 1, and on cycle 7 day 1. Samples came from an open-label, multicenter, first-in-human phase I dose-escalation trial of ivuxolimab. Adults with locally advanced or metastatic melanoma, renal cell, hepatocellular, or head and neck squamous cell carcinoma were enrolled in the trial. Before TCR sequencing, CD4+ T cells and CD8+ T cells were sorted from peripheral blood as separate populations.

Points on this clone: The specificity of this receptor is unknown. There are no base qualities to consult, and no much larger clone falls within one base.

For sequencing of the TCRbeta CDR3 region, genomic DNA was extracted from the sorted cells. The immunoSEQ Assay was used for sequencing of TCRbeta CDR3 regions. In TCRdb, the immuneACCESS table is reduced to in-frame sequences with V and J assigned. These tables do not hold every clone; where another copy was compared, an unresolved V gene accounts for under half, and the others remain unexplained. The sample table holds around 140,000 clones, of which 90% were seen once. The ten largest clones capture less than 1.1% of the sample. Sequencing used CD4+ or CD8+ T cells sorted from blood, obtained in a trial of the OX40 agonist ivuxolimab. This chain is built from TRBV18 and TRBJ2-7; the D segment might be TRBD1 or TRBD2, since each matches 5 bases. The sequence was collected from an adult with an advanced solid tumor such as melanoma, head and neck, liver or kidney cancer. The DNA is TGTGCCAGCACGTGGGACGGCTCCTACGAGCAGTACTTC. Translated, this gives CASTWDGSYEQYF.